One and the same sample provided the 14 T cell receptor beta chains below, sequenced in a study of blood T cell repertoires in COVID-19. Profiled with immunoSEQ multiplex PCR; TCRdb holds only in-frame clones, not every one. The profile shows approximately 140,000 clones, approximately 91% of them singletons. The sequencing sample was made of peripheral blood. Receptors were obtained from a human donor in a cohort sampled during active COVID-19.

The rearrangement links TRBV19 to TRBJ2-3; TRBD2 matches 9 bases. The CDR3 has 16 amino acids. The V gene end was trimmed by 2 bases and the J gene end by 2 bases; junction bases not matched to a gene: 5. Germline V gene data show CDR1 as LNHDA and CDR2 as SQIVND (reference sequence). The CDR3 loop reads CASSITLAGPTDTQYF. CDR3 coding DNA: TGTGCCAGTAGTATAACGCTAGCGGGGCCCACAGATACGCAGTATTTT.

This clone occurred once. The chain couples TRBV6-1 to TRBJ2-7, with TRBD1 as a possible D gene (6 bases). The CDR3 has 18 amino acids. Germline V gene lookup returns CDR1 MNHNS and CDR2 SASEGT. The V gene lost 4 bases and the J gene lost 0 bases, with 22 bases spanning the gap. The CDR3 spells CASSVLRTDRQSSYEQYF. In nucleotides, the CDR3 is TGTGCCAGCAGTGTACTGAGGACCGACAGGCAGTCCTCCTACGAGCAGTACTTC.

The chain is built from TRBV3-1 (or the pseudogene TRBV3-2) and TRBJ1-2; unclear D gene. CDR3 size: 14 residues. Germline CDR1 LGHDT, CDR2 YNNKEL (reference sequence). Trimming removed 0 bases at V and 8 bases at J, with 13 bases between. CDR3 sequence (DNA): TGTGCCAGCAGCCAAGACCCTATGGTCTACGGCTACACCTTC. As protein: CASSQDPMVYGYTF.

In this sample, this clone turned up a few times. CDR3 sequence: CASSDRTQGGTDTQYF. Written as DNA, the CDR3 is TGTGCCAGTAGTGATCGGACACAGGGAGGCACAGATACGCAGTATTTT. The chain uses TRBV19 and TRBJ2-3; TRBD1 is a possible D gene (6 bases). This CDR3 comprises 16 residues. Trimming took off 5 bases at V and 1 base at J, with 16 bases between the two ends. Germline lookup yields CDR1 LNHDA and CDR2 SQIVND (reference sequence).

The chain carries TRBV4-2 and TRBJ1-2; D gene ambiguous. This CDR3 is 14 amino acids long. Trimming cost V 0 bases and J 2 bases, with 7 bases left between them. CDR1 and CDR2 (germline): LGHNA, YNFKEQ. CDR3 DNA sequence: TGTGCCAGCAGCCAAGATCCCGTCAACTATGGCTACACCTTC. Amino acid sequence: CASSQDPVNYGYTF.

This clone appeared a single time. CDR3 DNA sequence: TGTGCCTGGAACAGGGATAGCAATCAGCCCCAGCATTTT. This gives the protein CAWNRDSNQPQHF. The chain carries TRBV30 and TRBJ1-5, with TRBD1 as a possible D gene (6 bases). With 4 bases removed from V and 0 bases from J, the gap between germline ends came to 7 bases. The germline CDR1 and CDR2 sequences are GTSNPN and SVGIG (reference sequence). The CDR3 length is 13 residues.

In this sample, this clone turned up once. J is TRBJ2-1 and V is TRBV7-8; 8 bases match TRBD2. The CDR3 covers 13 residues. Germline loops: CDR1 SGHVS, CDR2 FQNEAQ. The V gene end was trimmed by 1 base and the J gene end by 15 bases; junction bases not matched to a gene: 8. The chain's CDR3 is CASSLVPRGALFF. The CDR3 region has the DNA TGTGCCAGCAGCTTAGTCCCGCGGGGGGCCCTGTTCTTC.

This chain connects TRBV9 to TRBJ2-3; D unclear. Trimming cost V 2 bases and J 3 bases, with 13 bases left between them. The CDR3 length is 15 residues. Germline-derived CDR1 and CDR2 are SGDLS and YYNGEE. The chain's CDR3 is CASSVQATDTDTQYF. CDR3 nucleotide sequence: TGTGCCAGCAGCGTTCAAGCGACGGATACAGATACGCAGTATTTT.

The genes are TRBV29-1 and TRBJ2-7; 13 nucleotides match TRBD2. Trimming cost V 4 bases and J 0 bases; bases outside gene matches: 3. The CDR3 totals 15 residues. CDR1 is SQVTM, CDR2 ANQGSEA, per germline. The CDR3 here is CSVVTSGRDSYEQYF. DNA of the CDR3: TGCAGCGTTGTTACTAGCGGGAGGGACTCCTACGAGCAGTACTTC.

CDR3 residues: CASSQPGENGYTF. The CDR3 DNA reads as TGTGCCAGCAGCCAACCGGGGGAAAATGGCTACACCTTC. The V and J genes are TRBV6-2 or TRBV6-3 and TRBJ1-2, with D perhaps matching TRBD1 (5 bases). The CDR3 has 13 amino acids. V was trimmed by 6 bases and J by 6 bases, leaving 14 bases between them. Germline CDR1 reads MNHEY; CDR2 reads SVGEGT.

The V gene is TRBV29-1, the J gene TRBJ1-2; 8 bases line up with TRBD1. Looked up from germline, CDR1 is SQVTM and CDR2 is ANQGSEA. CDR3 size: 14 residues. Trimming at V came to 5 bases and at J to 2 bases, leaving 7 bases not matched to a gene. The CDR3 coding sequence is TGCAGCGTTACCAGGGGGCAGGCGAACTATGGCTACACCTTC. Translation gives CSVTRGQANYGYTF. Variable domain in full (rest from reference TRBV29-1 and TRBJ1-2): SAVISQKPSRDICQRGTSLTIQCQVDSQVTMMFWYRQQPGQSLTLIATANQGSEATYESGFVIDKFPISRPNLTFSTLTVSNMSPEDSSIYLCSVTRGQANYGYTFGSGTRLTVV.

The CDR3 DNA reads TGCGCCAGCAGCTTACGCCCTCATACTAGCGGGGGGTATCGCGGTGTCCACAATGAGCAGTTCTTC. It yields the protein CASSLRPHTSGGYRGVHNEQFF. This chain links TRBV5-1 with TRBJ2-1, with 12 bases lining up with TRBD2. V gave up 2 bases and J gave up 5 bases; unmatched junction bases: 23. The CDR3 covers 22 residues. The germline CDR1 and CDR2 sequences are SGHRS and YFSETQ.

The chain uses TRBV7-2 and TRBJ2-1, with 7 bases matching TRBD2. J was trimmed by 3 bases and V by 5 bases; bases with no gene match: 7. This CDR3 is built from 15 residues. Germline V gene lookup returns CDR1 SGHTA and CDR2 FQGNSA. The CDR3 sequence: CASSLDWGGYNEQFF. CDR3 nucleotides: TGTGCCAGCAGCCTCGATTGGGGGGGCTACAATGAGCAGTTCTTC.

This clone was seen a single time. The chain carries TRBV9 and TRBJ2-2; D remains ambiguous. The CDR3 is 16 residues long. Germline values: CDR1 SGDLS, CDR2 YYNGEE. Trimming left V 0 bases short and J 0 bases short, with 9 bases between. CDR3 in DNA: TGTGCCAGCAGCGTAGTAGCACTGGCGAACACCGGGGAGCTGTTTTTT. Its protein is CASSVVALANTGELFF.